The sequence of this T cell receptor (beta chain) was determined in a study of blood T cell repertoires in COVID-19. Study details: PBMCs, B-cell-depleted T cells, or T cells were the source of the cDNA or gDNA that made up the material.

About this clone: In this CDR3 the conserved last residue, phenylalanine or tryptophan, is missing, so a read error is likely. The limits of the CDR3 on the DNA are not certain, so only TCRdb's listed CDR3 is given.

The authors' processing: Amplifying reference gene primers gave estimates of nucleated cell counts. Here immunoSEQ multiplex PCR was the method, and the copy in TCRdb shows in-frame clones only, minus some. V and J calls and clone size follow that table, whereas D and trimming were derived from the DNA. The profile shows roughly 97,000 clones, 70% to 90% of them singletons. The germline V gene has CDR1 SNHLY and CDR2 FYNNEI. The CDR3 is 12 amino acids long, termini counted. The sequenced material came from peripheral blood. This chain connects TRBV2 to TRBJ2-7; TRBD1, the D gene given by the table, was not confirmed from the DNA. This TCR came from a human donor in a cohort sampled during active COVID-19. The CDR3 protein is CASSEGGQGRLN.